The 25 T cell receptor beta chains reported below all come from one sample, sequenced in a study of beta chain features in type 1 diabetes (dated 2018 in TCRdb). To prepare the library, the immunoSEQ multiplex PCR assay was applied. All of the isolated RNA was reverse transcribed with the High Capacity cDNA Reverse Transcription Kit, so expressed TCRB transcripts were sequenced. Imported from immuneACCESS, the table was reduced by TCRdb to in-frame sequences with V and J called. These copies leave out some clones; in studies compared against another copy, an unresolved V gene accounts for under half, and the cause of the remainder is not known. The sample table shows about 700,000 clones, and around 15% are seen once. Approximately 0.021% of the sample goes to the ten largest clones. General findings and caveats noted by the study authors: In all four CD4+ subsets, TCRB CDR3 length was moderately but significantly shorter in type 1 diabetes patients.

No antigen has been assigned to these receptors. The specimen was naive CD4+ T cells from blood. The cell subset or site label for this specimen denotes: true naive CD4+ T cells. The receptor source for this set is a man between 18 and 29 years old with type 1 diabetes.

In its sample, this clone was seen a few times. The rearrangement joins TRBV5-1 to TRBJ2-3; TRBD2 agrees at 8 bases. The CDR3 is 16 residues long. Germline loops: CDR1 SGHRS, CDR2 YFSETQ. The V and J ends lost 4 bases and 0 bases, in that order; junction bases with no gene match: 7. The CDR3 loop is CASSIGAGVSTDTQYF. DNA for the CDR3: TGCGCCAGCAGCATTGGAGCGGGGGTGAGCACAGATACGCAGTATTTT.

This clone came up a few times. The rearrangement joins TRBV7-9 to TRBJ1-6, with D maybe TRBD1 (5 bases). The CDR3 extends over 12 amino acids. The germline V gene encodes CDR1 SEHNR and CDR2 FQNEAQ (reference sequence). V lost 7 bases to trimming and J lost 8 bases, with 9 bases between them. The CDR3 region is CASTGVDSPLHF. In DNA, the CDR3 is TGTGCCAGCACGGGGGTTGATTCACCCCTCCACTTT.

The rearrangement uses TRBV6-5 and TRBJ2-7, with D possibly matching TRBD2 (7 bases). Germline CDR1 reads MNHEY; CDR2 reads SVGAGI. CDR3 size: 14 residues. V was trimmed by 5 bases and J by 5 bases, leaving 16 bases between them. The chain's CDR3 is CASSEMGGPHEQYF. The CDR3 coding sequence is TGTGCCAGCAGTGAAATGGGGGGGCCCCACGAGCAGTACTTC.

This clone occurred a few times. The chain employs TRBV6-5 and TRBJ2-1; TRBD1 is a possible D gene (5 bases). The ends were cut back, 2 bases at V and 7 bases at J, with 9 bases in the middle. From germline, CDR1 is MNHEY and CDR2 SVGAGI. CDR3 size: 13 residues. Written as DNA, the CDR3 is TGTGCCAGCAGTTACACCAGGGAAAATGAGCAGTTCTTC. Translation gives CASSYTRENEQFF.

This clone was seen a few times. This sample includes further DNA sequences coding for the same CDR3. CDR3 region: CASSRDTEAFF. The CDR3 nucleotides read TGTGCCAGCTCCAGGGACACTGAAGCTTTCTTT. This chain uses TRBV7-9 with TRBJ1-1, with D possibly being TRBD1 (5 bases). This CDR3 has 11 amino acids. V was trimmed by 8 bases and J by 3 bases, leaving 7 bases between them. Per the germline V gene, CDR1 is SEHNR and CDR2 is FQNEAQ (reference sequence).

The gene calls are TRBV27 and TRBJ2-7; D gene ambiguous. Trimming removed 4 bases at V and 2 bases at J, with 3 bases between. Per germline, CDR1 MNHEY and CDR2 SMNVEV (reference sequence). The CDR3 has 11 amino acids. This CDR3 reads CASSSTYEQYF. The DNA for the CDR3 is TGTGCCAGCAGTTCTACCTACGAGCAGTACTTC.

V gene TRBV7-9 combines with J gene TRBJ1-6, with D hard to call. The ends were cut back, 3 bases at V and 14 bases at J, with 8 bases in the middle. Germline V gene lookup returns CDR1 SEHNR and CDR2 FQNEAQ (reference sequence). The CDR3 extends over 11 amino acids. This CDR3 is CASSFDNTLHF. CDR3 in DNA: TGTGCCAGCAGCTTCGACAACACCCTCCACTTT. The entire variable domain, with the rest obtained from reference TRBV7-9 and TRBJ1-6, is as follows: DTGVSQNPRHKITKRGQNVTFRCDPISEHNRLYWYRQTLGQGPEFLTYFQNEAQLEKSRLLSDRFSAERPKGSFSTLEIQRTEQGDSAMYLCASSFDNTLHFGNGTRLTVT.

The V gene is TRBV9, the J gene TRBJ2-7; D could derive from TRBD1 or TRBD2 (5 bases each). There are 14 residues in the CDR3. Trimming removed 0 bases at V and 3 bases at J, with 10 bases between. Germline assignment: CDR1 SGDLS and CDR2 YYNGEE. The CDR3 region has the DNA TGTGCCAGCAGCGTAGGGGGACCCAACTACGAGCAGTACTTC. Translation: CASSVGGPNYEQYF.

This clone was counted only a few times. The rearrangement links TRBV4-1 to TRBJ2-1, with a weak D call TRBD1 (6 bases). V was cut by 7 bases and J by 1 base, with 17 bases left in between. Germline V gene data show CDR1 as MGHRA and CDR2 as YSYEKL. The CDR3 length is 16 residues. The CDR3: CASNNLGQKSYNEQFF. The DNA for the CDR3 is TGCGCCAGCAACAACCTCGGACAGAAATCCTACAATGAGCAGTTCTTC.

The J gene is TRBJ2-1, the V gene TRBV10-3; tentatively, D is TRBD2 (6 bases). V was trimmed by 0 bases and J by 5 bases, leaving 11 bases between them. This CDR3 contains 15 residues. From germline, CDR1 is ENHRY and CDR2 SYGVKD. DNA of the CDR3: TGTGCCATCAGTGAGTCCGGCGGGGAAAACAATGAGCAGTTCTTC. Translated: CAISESGGENNEQFF.

This clone was seen more than once but under ten times. This CDR3 is also generated by other DNA sequences in the sample. This chain uses TRBV30 with TRBJ2-7; D may match TRBD1 or TRBD2 (5 bases each). CDR1 GTSNPN and CDR2 SVGIG come from the germline V gene (reference sequence). V lost 3 bases, J lost 1 base, and 7 bases lay in between. This CDR3 contains 12 residues. CDR3 sequence: CAWSRESYEQYF. CDR3 nucleotides: TGTGCCTGGAGCAGGGAGTCCTACGAGCAGTACTTC.

This clone has more than one count but fewer than ten. V and J are TRBV10-3 and TRBJ2-7; TRBD1 agrees at 8 bases. The CDR3 covers 14 residues. J lost 7 bases, V lost 7 bases, and 12 bases had no gene match. Germline values: CDR1 ENHRY, CDR2 SYGVKD. The CDR3 spells CAIIKGTGQGEQYF. The CDR3, as DNA: TGTGCCATCATAAAAGGGACAGGCCAGGGAGAGCAGTACTTC.

This clone has more than one count but fewer than ten. The rearrangement uses TRBV6-1 and TRBJ1-6; D is unclear. Germline CDR1 MNHNS, CDR2 SASEGT. Deletions cut 2 bases from V and 5 bases from J, with 10 bases between. The CDR3 is 15 residues long. The CDR3: CASSELRSNNSPLHF. The CDR3 nucleotides read TGTGCCAGCAGTGAACTTCGGTCAAATAATTCACCCCTCCACTTT.

This clone showed up just a few times. The chain recombines TRBV5-6 with TRBJ1-5, with D tentatively TRBD1 (5 bases). Deletions cut 4 bases from V and 2 bases from J, with 13 bases between. The CDR3 has 15 amino acids. Germline CDR1 reads SGHDT; CDR2 reads YYEEEE. Written as DNA, the CDR3 is TGTGCCAGCAGCCCCGGGACTCCCGGCAATCAGCCCCAGCATTTT. This encodes CASSPGTPGNQPQHF.

V gene TRBV4-2 combines with J gene TRBJ2-2, with D unresolved. The CDR3 is 16 residues long. Germline V CDR1 and CDR2: LGHNA, YNFKEQ. V lost 2 bases and J lost 0, with 10 bases in between. The CDR3 nucleotides are TGTGCCAGCAGCCAATCGACCGTCGCGAACACCGGGGAGCTGTTTTTT. The encoded protein is CASSQSTVANTGELFF.

The J gene is TRBJ2-3, the V gene TRBV29-1; 8 positions match TRBD1. V gave up 4 bases and J gave up 0 bases; unmatched junction bases: 3. Germline V gene sequence: CDR1 SQVTM, CDR2 ANQGSEA. The CDR3 covers 14 residues. The CDR3 DNA sequence: TGCAGCGTTGGGAGGGACAGGAGCACAGATACGCAGTATTTT. This encodes CSVGRDRSTDTQYF.

The chain carries TRBV7-9 and TRBJ2-1; TRBD2 might be the D (7 bases). V shed 5 bases and J shed 5 bases, with 19 bases lying between them. Germline CDR1 and CDR2: SEHNR and FQNEAQ (reference sequence). The CDR3 is 16 residues long. This CDR3 reads CASSPRVGGHNNEQFF. The CDR3 nucleotides read TGTGCCAGCAGCCCCCGGGTGGGGGGGCATAACAATGAGCAGTTCTTC.

The chain recombines TRBV6-1 with TRBJ1-2; D perhaps matches TRBD1 (5 bases). The CDR3 extends over 12 amino acids. Per the germline V gene, CDR1 is MNHNS and CDR2 is SASEGT. Trimming removed 3 bases at V and 8 bases at J, with 10 bases between. The CDR3, as DNA: TGTGCCAGCAGTGAGGGGGGTCCGGGCTACACCTTC. This codes for CASSEGGPGYTF.

This chain links TRBV7-3 with TRBJ1-1; 7 bases fit TRBD1. The CDR3 is 15 amino acids. Per the germline V gene, CDR1 is SGHTA and CDR2 is FQGTGA. The ends lost 3 bases at V and 5 bases at J; junction bases unmatched: 9. The CDR3 here is CASSFDREVQTEAFF. In DNA form, the CDR3 reads TGTGCCAGCAGCTTCGACAGGGAGGTACAGACTGAAGCTTTCTTT.

In its sample, this clone was seen a few times. The chain couples TRBV7-9 to TRBJ1-2, with D possibly TRBD1 on 5 matching bases. Trimming took 5 bases from V and 0 from J, leaving 13 bases between them. Germline CDR1 is SEHNR and CDR2 is FQNEAQ (reference sequence). The CDR3 is made up of 15 amino acids. This CDR3 reads CASSPGTEANYGYTF. The CDR3, as DNA: TGTGCCAGCAGCCCAGGGACGGAGGCTAACTATGGCTACACCTTC. Supplemented by reference TRBV7-9 and TRBJ1-2, the full variable domain reads DTGVSQNPRHKITKRGQNVTFRCDPISEHNRLYWYRQTLGQGPEFLTYFQNEAQLEKSRLLSDRFSAERPKGSFSTLEIQRTEQGDSAMYLCASSPGTEANYGYTFGSGTRLTVV.

This clone was counted a few times. The gene calls are TRBV19 and TRBJ2-7; D unresolved. Trimming removed 7 bases from V and 0 bases from J, with 19 bases in between. Germline V gene sequence: CDR1 LNHDA, CDR2 SQIVND (reference sequence). The CDR3 covers 16 residues. The CDR3, as DNA: TGTGCCAGTACCCCCCGGGCAGGCTCAAGCTCCTACGAGCAGTACTTC. This sequence encodes CASTPRAGSSSYEQYF.

This clone has more than one count but fewer than ten. The genes are TRBV6-5 and TRBJ1-1; no firm D call. Trimming left V 4 bases short and J 1 base short, with 7 bases between. Germline CDR1 is MNHEY and CDR2 is SVGAGI. The CDR3 is 13 residues long. The CDR3 bases are TGTGCCAGCAGTTCGCGCTGGAACACTGAAGCTTTCTTT. This gives the protein CASSSRWNTEAFF.

This clone was counted only a few times. The rearrangement uses TRBV13 and TRBJ2-2; TRBD1 agrees at 7 bases. J gave up 6 bases and V 5 bases, and 15 bases lay outside the gene matches. This CDR3 comprises 17 residues. Germline V gene data show CDR1 as PRHDT and CDR2 as FYEKMQ (reference sequence). CDR3 sequence reads: CASSPRPGQWAPGELFF. The CDR3 DNA is TGTGCCAGCAGCCCCCGCCCGGGACAGTGGGCGCCCGGGGAGCTGTTTTTT.

This clone was found a few times. This chain connects TRBV15 to TRBJ2-3; unclear D gene. The CDR3 is 15 amino acids. V dropped 8 bases and J dropped 1 base, with 16 bases sitting between them. The germline V gene has CDR1 LNHNV and CDR2 YYDKDF (reference sequence). The CDR3 nucleotides are TGTGCCACCTCTGCCACCCGAATGGGCACAGATACGCAGTATTTT. It translates to CATSATRMGTDTQYF.

This clone turned up a few times. The rearrangement joins TRBV5-1 to TRBJ1-5; D ambiguous. Per germline, CDR1 SGHRS and CDR2 YFSETQ. The V and J ends lost 6 bases and 0 bases respectively, with 22 bases between them. This CDR3 spans 18 amino acids. CDR3 loop: CASNQGLQRSYSNQPQHF. The CDR3 DNA reads TGCGCCAGCAACCAAGGACTGCAACGAAGCTATAGCAATCAGCCCCAGCATTTT.